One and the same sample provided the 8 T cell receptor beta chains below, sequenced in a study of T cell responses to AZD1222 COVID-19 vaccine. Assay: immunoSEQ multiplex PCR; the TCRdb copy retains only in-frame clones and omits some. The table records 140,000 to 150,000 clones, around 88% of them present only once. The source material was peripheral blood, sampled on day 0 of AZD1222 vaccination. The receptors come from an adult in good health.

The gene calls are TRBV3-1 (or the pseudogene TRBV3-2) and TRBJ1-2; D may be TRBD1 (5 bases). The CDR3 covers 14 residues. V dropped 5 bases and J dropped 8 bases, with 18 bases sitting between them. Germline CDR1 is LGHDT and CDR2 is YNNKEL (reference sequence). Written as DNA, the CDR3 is TGTGCCAGCAGCGCTAGGGGTAAGGGGAGCGGCTACACCTTC. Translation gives CASSARGKGSGYTF.

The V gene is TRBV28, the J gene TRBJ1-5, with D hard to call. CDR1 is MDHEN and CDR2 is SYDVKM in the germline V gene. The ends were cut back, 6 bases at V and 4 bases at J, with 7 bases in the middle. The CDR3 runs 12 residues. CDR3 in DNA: TGTGCCAGCAGGTACTATAATCAGCCCCAGCATTTT. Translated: CASRYYNQPQHF.

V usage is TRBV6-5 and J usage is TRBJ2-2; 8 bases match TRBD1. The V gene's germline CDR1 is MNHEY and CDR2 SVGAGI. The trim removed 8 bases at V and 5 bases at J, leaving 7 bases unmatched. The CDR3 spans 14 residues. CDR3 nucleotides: TGTGCCAGCGGACAGGGCAGGACTACCGGGGAGCTGTTTTTT. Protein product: CASGQGRTTGELFF.

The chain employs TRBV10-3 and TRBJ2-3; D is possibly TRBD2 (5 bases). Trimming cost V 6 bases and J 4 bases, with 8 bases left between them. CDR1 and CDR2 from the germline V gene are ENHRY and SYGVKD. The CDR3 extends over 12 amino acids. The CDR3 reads CAISGEADTQYF. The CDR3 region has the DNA TGTGCCATCAGCGGGGAAGCAGATACGCAGTATTTT.

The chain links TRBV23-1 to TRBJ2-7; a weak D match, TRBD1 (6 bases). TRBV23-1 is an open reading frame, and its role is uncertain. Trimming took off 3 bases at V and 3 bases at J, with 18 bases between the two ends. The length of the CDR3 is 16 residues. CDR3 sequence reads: CASSHLVRDTCYEQYF. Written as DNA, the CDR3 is TGCGCCAGCAGTCACCTCGTCCGGGACACATGCTACGAGCAGTACTTC.

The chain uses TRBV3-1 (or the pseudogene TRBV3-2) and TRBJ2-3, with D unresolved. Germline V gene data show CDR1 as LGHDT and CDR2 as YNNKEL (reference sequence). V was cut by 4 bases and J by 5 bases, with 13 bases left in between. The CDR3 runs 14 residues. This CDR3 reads CASSPHSNKDTQYF. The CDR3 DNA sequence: TGTGCCAGCAGCCCTCACTCCAACAAAGATACGCAGTATTTT.

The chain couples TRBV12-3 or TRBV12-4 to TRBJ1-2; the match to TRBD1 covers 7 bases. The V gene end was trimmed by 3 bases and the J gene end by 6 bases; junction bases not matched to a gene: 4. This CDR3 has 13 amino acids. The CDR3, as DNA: TGTGCCAGCAGTTTGACAGGGTGGGATGGCTACACCTTC. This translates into CASSLTGWDGYTF.

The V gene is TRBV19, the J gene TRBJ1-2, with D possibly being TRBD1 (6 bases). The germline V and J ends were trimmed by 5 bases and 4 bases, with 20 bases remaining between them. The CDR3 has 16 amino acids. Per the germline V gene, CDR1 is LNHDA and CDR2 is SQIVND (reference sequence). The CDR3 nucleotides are TGTGCCAGTAGTGCCCCCCGGGGGCGACGCGGCTATGGCTACACCTTC. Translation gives CASSAPRGRRGYGYTF.